Listed below are T cell receptor beta chains from one sample, sequenced in a study of T cells in Graves' hyperthyroidism and ophthalmopathy. TCRdb itself ran the multiplex PCR reads through MiXCR, one entry per CDR3 protein. The table records roughly 400,000 distinct CDR3 sequences, just under 25% of them present only once. The sequencing input was blood. All receptors come from a man aged 50 to 60 with Graves' hyperthyroidism. Each CDR3 is given with its conserved first and last residue. The D gene is left open where the match is weak. Clone size, where shown, is once, few, many, or a class for clones that have expanded.

J	V	size	D	CDR3	DNA
TRBJ1-2	TRBV2	.	.	CTSSEATARDGYTF	TGTACCAGCAGTGAAGCGACGGCGAGGGATGGCTACACCTTC
TRBJ2-5	TRBV28	many	TRBD1	CASSPRTFHRGYETQYF	TGTGCCAGCAGTCCACGGACTTTCCACAGGGGGTACGAGACCCAGTACTTC
TRBJ1-1	TRBV7-9	.	.	CASSSASKATFF	TGTGCCAGCAGCTCAGCTTCCAAGGCAACTTTCTTT
TRBJ2-5	TRBV2	many	.	CASNWRKETQYF	TGTGCCAGCAATTGGCGGAAAGAGACCCAGTACTTC
TRBJ2-1	TRBV3-1	many	TRBD2	CASSPSGTSHWNEQFF	TGTGCCAGCAGCCCGAGCGGGACTAGCCACTGGAATGAGCAGTTCTTC
TRBJ2-6	TRBV3-1	.	.	CASSQPLSSGANVLTF	TGTGCCAGCAGCCAACCTTTAAGCTCTGGGGCCAACGTCCTGACTTTC
TRBJ2-2	TRBV7-2	many	TRBD2	CASSLSFSGSSGHGELFF	TGTGCCAGCAGCTTAAGTTTCTCTGGGTCTAGCGGGCACGGGGAGCTGTTTTTT
TRBJ1-6	TRBV7-9	few	.	CASSLGTSASPLHF	TGTGCCAGCAGCTTGGGGACCTCGGCATCACCCCTCCACTTT
TRBJ2-7	TRBV12-3/TRBV12-4	many	TRBD2	CASSLEVGAGVNEQYF	TGTGCCAGCAGTTTAGAGGTTGGAGCGGGAGTCAACGAGCAGTACTTC
TRBJ2-1	TRBV7-2	many	.	CASSLELRRFGNEQFF	TGTGCCAGCAGCTTAGAGCTGAGGCGGTTTGGGAATGAGCAGTTCTTC
TRBJ2-6	TRBV27	.	TRBD1	CASSRGTVFGVGANVLTF	TGTGCCAGCAGTAGGGGGACAGTGTTTGGGGTTGGGGCCAACGTCCTGACTTTC
TRBJ1-2	TRBV29-1	.	.	CSAQPTPLGYTF	TGCAGCGCTCAGCCCACCCCCCTCGGCTACACCTTC